This is a list of T cell receptor beta chains from one sample in a study of blood T cells in healthy people across ages. TCRdb ran MiXCR on the 5' RACE reads and lists one entry per CDR3 protein. Of hundreds of thousands of distinct CDR3 sequences in the sample, roughly three fifths were seen once. The sample consisted of blood. The receptors were sampled from a man aged 40-50 years in good health. CDR3s include the opening cysteine and the closing phenylalanine or tryptophan. D genes are given only for firm matches. Part of the rows lack a size; the others show once, few, many or a class for expanded clones.

d_call | clone_size | j_call | v_call | cdr3_aa | cdr3_nt
- | - | TRBJ2-5 | TRBV11-1 | CASSLLRGVQETQYF | TGTGCCAGCAGCTTGCTGAGGGGGGTCCAAGAGACCCAGTACTTC
- | once | TRBJ2-1 | TRBV11-1 | CASRLMGSYDEQFF | TGTGCCAGCCGCCTGATGGGATCTTACGATGAGCAGTTCTTC
- | many | TRBJ2-7 | TRBV25-1 | CASSGGSEQYF | TGTGCCAGCAGTGGGGGATCCGAGCAGTACTTC
- | - | TRBJ2-5 | TRBV28 | CASSLLGHRETQYF | TGTGCCAGCAGTTTATTAGGCCACCGAGAGACCCAGTACTTC
TRBD2 | - | TRBJ2-7 | TRBV6-2/TRBV6-3 | CASKRLANTYEQYF | TGTGCCAGCAAGAGACTAGCGAACACCTACGAGCAGTACTTC
TRBD2 | once | TRBJ2-3 | TRBV3-1 | CASSQRTSGTYVDTQYF | TGTGCCAGCAGCCAGAGAACTAGCGGCACTTATGTTGATACGCAGTATTTT
- | - | TRBJ2-3 | TRBV5-6 | CASSSALPGRTDTQYF | TGTGCCAGCAGCTCTGCTCTGCCCGGACGCACAGATACGCAGTATTTT
TRBD2 | - | TRBJ2-3 | TRBV7-2 | CASSLVAGGSTDTQYF | TGTGCCAGCAGCTTGGTCGCGGGAGGATCGACAGATACGCAGTATTTT
- | - | TRBJ2-2 | TRBV3-1 | CASSQDLAGELFF | TGTGCCAGCAGCCAAGATCTGGCCGGGGAGCTGTTTTTT
TRBD2 | - | TRBJ2-7 | TRBV29-1 | CSVAGTSGYEQYF | TGCAGCGTAGCCGGGACTAGCGGCTACGAGCAGTACTTC
TRBD1 | - | TRBJ2-7 | TRBV28 | CASSSGTVYEQYF | TGTGCCAGCAGTTCGGGGACAGTCTACGAGCAGTACTTC
- | - | TRBJ2-1 | TRBV27 | CATSVTLYNEQFF | TGTGCCACCAGTGTGACACTCTACAATGAGCAGTTCTTC
- | - | TRBJ2-7 | TRBV7-9 | CASSSSSVYNEQYF | TGTGCCAGCAGCTCCTCGTCCGTCTATAACGAGCAGTACTTC
- | once | TRBJ2-7 | TRBV7-2 | CASSLAGLGGADEQYF | TGTGCCAGCAGCTTAGCCGGACTCGGCGGGGCCGACGAGCAGTACTTC